This T cell receptor beta chain was recorded in a study of cytomegalovirus exposure and HLA in healthy donors. Study summary: From approximately 170 million T cells, an earlier analysis saw 120 million or so unique TCR beta sequences. There were some 400 genotyped donors. Of these, roughly 84% fell in the genetic ancestry cluster associated with self-reported Caucasian donors. Study-wide points: Later analysis associated a missense DCLRE1C variant with TCR beta V- and J-gene trimming. Certain indistinguishable V segments, among them TRBV6-2 and TRBV6-3, were excluded.

V was pared by 6 bases and J by 4 bases, with 7 bases of the junction left unmatched. The CDR3 runs to 15 residues. The germline CDR1 and CDR2 sequences are MNHNS and SASEGT. For this clone: Its antigen is unknown.

Researchers ran the PCR with 60 Vbeta and 13 Jbeta primers. Assay used: immunoSEQ multiplex PCR; TCRdb lists only in-frame clones, some missing. The sample consists of approximately 140,000 clones, around 72% of them appearing once. The V gene is TRBV6-1, the J gene TRBJ2-1; 9 bases align to TRBD2. The sequence was collected from a woman under 30 in good health and CMV-seronegative. Sequencing input: PBMCs. DNA for the CDR3: TGTGCCAGCAGGGCACTAGCGGGTCTATACAATGAGCAGTTCTTC. As protein: CASRALAGLYNEQFF.